What follows are 30 T cell receptor beta chains derived from one specimen sequenced in a study of cytomegalovirus exposure and HLA in healthy donors (dated by TCRdb to about 2017). Library creation used the immunoSEQ multiplex PCR assay. For the multiplex PCR, a mixture combining 60 forward primers for TCR Vbeta segments and 13 reverse primers for TCR Jbeta segments was used. TCRdb holds this immuneACCESS table with in-frame rearrangements only. Some clones are missing; in checked studies, unresolved V genes explain under half, and the rest has no known cause. The sample contains some 160,000 clones, around 82% of them found a single time. Roughly 5% of the sample goes to the ten largest clones. Specimen: PBMCs. The receptors here all came from a man in his forties or fifties in good health and CMV-seronegative.

J is TRBJ2-7 and V is TRBV28; D gene uncertain. The germline V gene has CDR1 MDHEN and CDR2 SYDVKM. CDR3 length: 12 residues. Trimming stripped 7 bases from V and 0 bases from J, with 7 bases between. CDR3 protein: CASISSSYEQYF. CDR3 DNA sequence: TGTGCCAGCATTTCCTCCTCCTACGAGCAGTACTTC.

V gene TRBV19 combines with J gene TRBJ2-5, with TRBD2 matching over 11 bases. The J call may be in error: the DNA end matches TRBJ2-7 better. The germline gives CDR1 LNHDA, CDR2 SQIVND (reference sequence). The CDR3 totals 14 residues. The CDR3 DNA is TGTGCCAGTAGGGCTAGCGGGAGGTTCTACGAGCAGTACTTC. Translation gives CASRASGRFYEQYF.

This chain uses TRBV6-1 with TRBJ1-3, with D unclear. This CDR3 has 12 residues. Trimming took off 2 bases at V and 8 bases at J, with 7 bases between the two ends. Looked up from germline, CDR1 is MNHNS and CDR2 is SASEGT. The CDR3 sequence: CASSESGDTIYF. CDR3 sequence (DNA): TGTGCCAGCAGTGAATCGGGAGACACCATATATTTT.

This clone has just a few counts. The chain joins TRBV7-9 to TRBJ1-4; a weak D match, TRBD1 (5 bases). V was clipped by 6 bases and J by 0 bases, with 11 bases between them. CDR3 length: 15 residues. Germline V CDR1 and CDR2: SEHNR, FQNEAQ (reference sequence). The CDR3 DNA follows: TGTGCCAGCAGGCGTGACAGAACAACTAATGAAAAACTGTTTTTT. Its protein is CASRRDRTTNEKLFF.

The chain employs TRBV7-3 and TRBJ2-5; D is possibly TRBD2 (6 bases). V lost 5 bases, J lost 4 bases, and 14 bases lay in between. This CDR3 contains 14 residues. Germline V gives CDR1 SGHTA, CDR2 FQGTGA. In DNA form, the CDR3 reads TGTGCCAGCAGCCCATCGGACTATCCAGAGACCCAGTACTTC. Its protein is CASSPSDYPETQYF.

J is TRBJ2-1 and V is TRBV7-9; 9 bases align to TRBD1. The length of the CDR3 is 15 residues. Germline trimming cut 5 bases from V and 4 bases from J; bases unmatched to any gene: 6. CDR1 is SEHNR and CDR2 is FQNEAQ in the germline V gene (reference sequence). CDR3 amino acids: CASSQRQGVYNEQFF. The DNA of the CDR3 is TGTGCCAGCAGCCAAAGACAGGGGGTTTACAATGAGCAGTTCTTC.

This clone has a handful of counts. One end of the junction does not line up with germline, which may come from a read error. The chain has TRBV5-4 and TRBJ1-2; possible D gene TRBD1, 6 bases. The CDR3 length is 15 residues. Per the germline V gene, CDR1 is SGHNT and CDR2 is YYREEE (reference sequence). CDR3 region: CASSQGPGENYGYTF. The CDR3 region has the DNA TGCGCCAGCAGCCAAGGTCCAGGGGAGAACTATGGCTACACCTTC.

The chain combines TRBV9 with TRBJ2-2, with D possibly being TRBD1 (6 bases). The V gene lost 0 bases and the J gene lost 6 bases, with 18 bases spanning the gap. Germline CDR1 reads SGDLS; CDR2 reads YYNGEE. The length of the CDR3 is 17 residues. The CDR3 spells CASSVAGQRSTSGELFF. The CDR3 nucleotides read TGTGCCAGCAGCGTAGCCGGACAGAGGTCAACCTCCGGGGAGCTGTTTTTT.

This sequence joins TRBV25-1 and TRBJ2-2; 7 bases are shared with TRBD1. Germline V gene sequence: CDR1 MGHDK, CDR2 SYGVNS. There are 14 residues in the CDR3. V lost 4 bases to trimming and J lost 3 bases; unmatched junction nucleotides: 2. CDR3 sequence (DNA): TGTGCCAGCAGTGTTACAGGGGACACCGGGGAGCTGTTTTTT. This sequence encodes CASSVTGDTGELFF.

The chain links TRBV19 to TRBJ2-2; TRBD2 matches 10 bases. The germline CDR1 and CDR2 sequences are LNHDA and SQIVND (reference sequence). CDR3 length: 16 amino acids. With V trimmed by 7 bases and J by 0 bases, 5 bases remained unmatched. CDR3 residues: CASIKAGGPNTGELFF. The CDR3 bases are TGTGCCAGTATCAAAGCGGGAGGGCCGAACACCGGGGAGCTGTTTTTT.

For the CDR3, the DNA is TGTGCCAGCAGCCACGCTACGGACAGGGAATCTGCCGAGCAGTACTTC. This encodes CASSHATDRESAEQYF. This chain links TRBV5-4 with TRBJ2-7; 8 nucleotides line up with TRBD1. Germline V gene sequence: CDR1 SGHNT, CDR2 YYREEE (reference sequence). CDR3 length: 16 residues. The junction had 15 bases not matched to a gene; V was cut back by 4 bases and J by 6 bases.

This sequence joins TRBV21-1 and TRBJ2-5; the table gives TRBD1 as D, unverified against the DNA. TRBV21-1 is classified as a pseudogene. This CDR3 has 13 amino acids. This CDR3 reads CASGPTGGETQYF. The DNA for the CDR3 is TGTGCCAGCGGACCTACAGGGGGAGAGACCCAGTACTTC.

This sequence joins TRBV29-1 and TRBJ2-1, with no clear D. V lost 7 bases and J lost 5, with 9 bases in between. Germline V gene sequence: CDR1 SQVTM, CDR2 ANQGSEA. The CDR3 length is 11 residues. The CDR3 DNA is TGCAGCGCCACCCGGGACAATGAGCAGTTCTTC. It encodes CSATRDNEQFF.

The chain uses TRBV7-9 and TRBJ2-3; D perhaps matches TRBD2 (5 bases). The V end was cut by 4 bases, the J end by 2 bases, with 13 bases between. Germline loops: CDR1 SEHNR, CDR2 FQNEAQ (reference sequence). This CDR3 has 15 residues. The CDR3 region has the DNA TGTGCCAGCAGCTCCTCCAGCGGCCCCACAGATACGCAGTATTTT. Translating it yields CASSSSSGPTDTQYF.

The chain is built from TRBV13 and TRBJ1-2, with 9 nucleotides matching TRBD1. Germline V lookup: CDR1 PRHDT, CDR2 FYEKMQ (reference sequence). With 6 bases clipped from V and 2 bases from J, the junction kept 10 bases outside the gene matches. This CDR3 has 16 amino acids. The DNA for the CDR3 is TGTGCCAGCAGTATATTGTCCGGACAGGGGAACTATGGCTACACCTTC. Encoded protein: CASSILSGQGNYGYTF.

For this clone: Other DNA sequences of this sample code for an identical CDR3. The J gene is TRBJ1-4, the V gene TRBV6-1; D may be TRBD1 (6 bases). This CDR3 comprises 15 residues. V lost 6 bases to trimming and J lost 6 bases, with 17 bases between them. Germline CDR1 is MNHNS and CDR2 is SASEGT. This CDR3 reads CASSANRDTYEKLFF. The CDR3 DNA reads as TGTGCCAGCAGCGCCAACAGGGATACTTATGAAAAACTGTTTTTT.

Here the CDR3 reads CASSVVGGLSYNEQFF. As DNA, the CDR3 is TGTGCCAGCAGCGTAGTCGGGGGACTCTCCTACAATGAGCAGTTCTTC. The chain carries TRBV9 and TRBJ2-1; D is possibly TRBD2 (6 bases). The CDR3 contains 16 residues. Germline V gene data show CDR1 as SGDLS and CDR2 as YYNGEE. Trimming took off 0 bases at V and 0 bases at J, with 10 bases between the two ends.

Only a few counts were recorded for this clone. The junction departs from the called germline gene at one end, perhaps through a read error. V and J are TRBV7-9 and TRBJ2-7, with D uncertain. Germline CDR1 is SEHNR and CDR2 is FQNEAQ (reference sequence). The CDR3 is made up of 12 amino acids. The CDR3 loop reads CSSSPRAYEQYF. The CDR3 DNA reads as TGTTCCAGCAGCCCACGGGCCTACGAGCAGTACTTC.

This clone was counted once. The chain has TRBV11-3 and TRBJ2-2; no firm D call. The CDR3 runs to 14 residues. Trimming pared 5 bases from V and 3 bases from J, leaving 10 bases between. Germline CDR1 reads SGHNT; CDR2 reads YENEEA. CDR3 region: CASSRIEDTGELFF. DNA for the CDR3: TGTGCCAGCAGCCGAATAGAGGACACCGGGGAGCTGTTTTTT.

The chain links TRBV18 to TRBJ2-7, with D tentatively TRBD1 (6 bases). The length of the CDR3 is 13 residues. Germline V gene lookup returns CDR1 KGHSH and CDR2 LQKENI. With 2 bases removed from V and 7 bases from J, the gap between germline ends came to 12 bases. The CDR3 region is CASSPGQSGEQYF. CDR3 DNA: TGTGCCAGCTCACCAGGACAGTCGGGGGAGCAGTACTTC.

The chain combines TRBV19 with TRBJ2-1, with 13 nucleotides matching TRBD2. J lost 7 bases, V lost 2 bases, and 2 bases had no gene match. CDR3 length equals 15 residues. Germline CDR1 is LNHDA and CDR2 is SQIVND (reference sequence). CDR3 residues: CASSIRTSGGNEQFF. CDR3 DNA sequence: TGTGCCAGTAGTATAAGGACTAGCGGGGGAAATGAGCAGTTCTTC. Full variable domain (outside the CDR3, taken from reference TRBV19 and TRBJ2-1): DGGITQSPKYLFRKEGQNVTLSCEQNLNHDAMYWYRQDPGQGLRLIYYSQIVNDFQKGDIAEGYSVSREKKESFPLTVTSAQKNPTAFYLCASSIRTSGGNEQFFGPGTRLTVL.

The chain joins TRBV7-8 to TRBJ2-5, with 7 bases aligning to TRBD1. Germline CDR1 SGHVS, CDR2 FQNEAQ. The CDR3 runs to 14 residues. Losses at the gene ends were 6 bases for V and 11 bases for J; bases not matched to a gene: 15. The CDR3 DNA reads as TGTGCCAGCAGACGGTACAGGGGCGAAGGGGAGCAGTACTTC. It encodes CASRRYRGEGEQYF.

The J gene is TRBJ2-5, the V gene TRBV7-2; D not certain. The J call may be mistaken, given a closer DNA end match to TRBJ2-7. CDR1 is SGHTA and CDR2 is FQGNSA in the germline V gene. The CDR3 spans 12 residues. For the CDR3, the DNA is TGTGCCAGCAGCGCCTCCTCTTACGAGCAGTACTTC. It is translated as CASSASSYEQYF.

This clone was recorded a few times. This chain uses TRBV7-9 with TRBJ2-7; 7 bases are shared with TRBD1. This CDR3 contains 11 residues. V lost 5 bases to trimming and J lost 7 bases; unmatched junction nucleotides: 2. Germline CDR1 SEHNR, CDR2 FQNEAQ (reference sequence). CDR3 sequence reads: CASSRGHEQYF. CDR3 bases: TGTGCCAGCAGCAGGGGGCATGAGCAGTACTTC.

This sequence joins TRBV29-1 and TRBJ1-2; 9 bases align to TRBD1. The CDR3 contains 13 residues. V shed 5 bases and J 6 bases; nucleotides not matched to a gene: 7. From germline, CDR1 is SQVTM and CDR2 ANQGSEA. The CDR3 DNA is TGCAGCGTTTCGGGACAGGGTATAAATGGCTACACCTTC. Its translation: CSVSGQGINGYTF.

The chain combines TRBV5-1 with TRBJ2-5; 9 bases line up with TRBD1. Germline CDR1 is SGHRS and CDR2 is YFSETQ. The CDR3 has 15 residues. Germline trimming cut 4 bases from V and 5 bases from J; bases unmatched to any gene: 9. CDR3 residues: CASSPLGTGRETQYF. The CDR3, as DNA: TGCGCCAGCAGCCCGCTCGGGACAGGGCGGGAGACCCAGTACTTC.

With regard to this clone: As the CDR3 is not closed by the conserved phenylalanine or tryptophan, this likely results from a read error. The CDR3 loop is CASTRTSDSYEQYL. CDR3 coding DNA: TGTGCCAGCACCAGGACATCGGATTCCTACGAGCAGTACCTC. The chain links TRBV7-2 to TRBJ2-7; tentatively, D is TRBD1 (5 bases). The CDR3 totals 14 residues. Per the germline V gene, CDR1 is SGHTA and CDR2 is FQGNSA. The V and J ends lost 7 bases and 1 base respectively, with 14 bases between them.

This clone was seen a single time. V gene TRBV18 combines with J gene TRBJ1-4; D is unclear. Trimming cost V 10 bases and J 2 bases, with 20 bases left between them. The CDR3 consists of 16 residues. Germline assignment: CDR1 KGHSH and CDR2 LQKENI. CDR3 nucleotides: TGTGCCACCAGCCCCGACACCCCCCGGACTAATGAAAAACTGTTTTTT. It specifies CATSPDTPRTNEKLFF.

This chain joins TRBV11-2 and TRBJ1-5, with 7 positions matching TRBD1. Trimming at V came to 5 bases and at J to 7 bases, leaving 20 bases not matched to a gene. Per germline, CDR1 SGHAT and CDR2 FQNNGV. The CDR3 spans 18 residues. The CDR3 loop reads CASSRGTSQGNVIQPQHF. In DNA, the CDR3 is TGTGCCAGCAGCCGAGGGACATCACAGGGGAATGTAATCCAGCCCCAGCATTTT.

V is TRBV27 and J is TRBJ2-5, with 13 bases matching TRBD2. TRBJ2-7 explains the end of the DNA better; the J call may be wrong. The CDR3 contains 15 residues. Germline V lookup: CDR1 MNHEY, CDR2 SMNVEV (reference sequence). CDR3 coding DNA: TGTGCCAGCAGTTTAGTGGGACTAGCGGGATACGAGCAGTACTTC. It translates to CASSLVGLAGYEQYF.